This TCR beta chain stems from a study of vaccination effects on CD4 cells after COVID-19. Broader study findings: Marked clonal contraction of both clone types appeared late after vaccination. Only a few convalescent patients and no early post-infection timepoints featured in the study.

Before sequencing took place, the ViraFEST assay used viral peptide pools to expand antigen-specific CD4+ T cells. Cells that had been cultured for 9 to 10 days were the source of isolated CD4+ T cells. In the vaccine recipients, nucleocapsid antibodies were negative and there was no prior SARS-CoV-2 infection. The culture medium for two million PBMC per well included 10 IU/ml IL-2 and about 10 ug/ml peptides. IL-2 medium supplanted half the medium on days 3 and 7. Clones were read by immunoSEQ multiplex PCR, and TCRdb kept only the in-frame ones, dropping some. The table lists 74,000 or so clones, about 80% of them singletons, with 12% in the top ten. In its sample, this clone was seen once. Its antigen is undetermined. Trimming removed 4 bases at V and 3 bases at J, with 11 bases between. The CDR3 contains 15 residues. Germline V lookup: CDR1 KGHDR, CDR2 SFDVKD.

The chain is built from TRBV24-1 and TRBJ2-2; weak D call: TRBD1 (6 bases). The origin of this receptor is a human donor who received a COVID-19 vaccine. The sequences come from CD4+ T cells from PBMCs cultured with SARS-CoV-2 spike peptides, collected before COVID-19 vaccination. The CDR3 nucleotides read TGTGCCACCAGTGAGTCAAGGGGGTACACCGGGGAGCTGTTTTTT. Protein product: CATSESRGYTGELFF.